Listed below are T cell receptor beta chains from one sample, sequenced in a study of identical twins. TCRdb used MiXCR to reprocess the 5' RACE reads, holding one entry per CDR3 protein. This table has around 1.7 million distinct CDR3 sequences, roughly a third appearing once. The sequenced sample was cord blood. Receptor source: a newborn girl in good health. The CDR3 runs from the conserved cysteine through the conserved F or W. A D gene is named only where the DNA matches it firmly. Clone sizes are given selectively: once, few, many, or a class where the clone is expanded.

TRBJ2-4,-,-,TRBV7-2,TGTGCCAGCAGCACCCGACGGGGGATAGCCAAAAACATTCAGTACTTC,CASSTRRGIAKNIQYF
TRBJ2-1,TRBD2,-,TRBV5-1,TGCGCCAGCCTCCGGGAGGGATCCTACAATGAGCAGTTCTTC,CASLREGSYNEQFF
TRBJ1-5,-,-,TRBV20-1,TGCAGTGCTAGTGGACAGCCCCAGCATTTT,CSASGQPQHF
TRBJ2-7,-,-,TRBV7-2,TGTGCCGGCGAGACCTTTTCCTACAATGAGCAGTACTTC,CAGETFSYNEQYF
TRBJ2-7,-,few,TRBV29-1,TGCAGCGTTAACGAGGGGCGGTCCTACGAGCAGTACTTC,CSVNEGRSYEQYF
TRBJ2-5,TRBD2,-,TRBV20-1,TGCAGTGCAACCGGACTAGCTTGGGAGACCCAGTACTTC,CSATGLAWETQYF
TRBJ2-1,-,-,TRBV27,TGTGCCAGCGGATTATTCGCAGGGGGGGGCAATGAGCAGTTCTTC,CASGLFAGGGNEQFF
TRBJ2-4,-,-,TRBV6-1,TGTGCCAGCAGTGATTCGAGGGTACTAGCCAAAAACATTCAGTACTTC,CASSDSRVLAKNIQYF
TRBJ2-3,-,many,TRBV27,TGTGCCAGCAGTTTTTCGGCCCGCACAGATACGCAGTATTTT,CASSFSARTDTQYF
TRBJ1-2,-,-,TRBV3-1,TGTGCCAGCAGCTTGACGACAGACAACTATGGCTACACCTTC,CASSLTTDNYGYTF
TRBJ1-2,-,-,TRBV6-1,TGTGCCAGCACACCGGGGGTGAGCTATGGCTACACCTTC,CASTPGVSYGYTF
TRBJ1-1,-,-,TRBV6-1,TGTGCCAGCAGGAGGGGGGATTTTGGCACTGAAGCTTTCTTT,CASRRGDFGTEAFF
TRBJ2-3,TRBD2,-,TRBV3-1,TGTGCCAGCAACCACCCCCTCAGGGTTAGCGGGGAGGCAGATACGCAGTATTTT,CASNHPLRVSGEADTQYF
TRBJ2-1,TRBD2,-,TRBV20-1,TGCAGTGCTAATTATGCGGGAGGAAATGAGCAGTTCTTC,CSANYAGGNEQFF
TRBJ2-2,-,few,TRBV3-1,TGTGCCAGCAGCCAAGGTTCGAGAACCGGGGAGCTGTTTTTT,CASSQGSRTGELFF
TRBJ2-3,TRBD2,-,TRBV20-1,TGCAGTGCCTCGGAGAGGGTCGAGCGGGATCTTGCAGATACGCAGTATTTT,CSASERVERDLADTQYF
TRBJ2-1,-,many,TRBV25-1,TGTGCCAGCAGGCCCGGACTACCATACAATGAGCAGTTCTTC,CASRPGLPYNEQFF
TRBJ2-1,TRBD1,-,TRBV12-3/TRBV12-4,TGTGCCAGCAGTGACCGGGACAGCTACAATGAGCAGTTCTTC,CASSDRDSYNEQFF
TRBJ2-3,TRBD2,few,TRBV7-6,TGTGCCAGCAGCTCCAACCCTAGCGGTACTAGCACAGATACGCAGTATTTT,CASSSNPSGTSTDTQYF
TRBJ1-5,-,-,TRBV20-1,TGCAGTGCCAACAGCCGGGTCTCCAATCAGCCCCAGCATTTT,CSANSRVSNQPQHF
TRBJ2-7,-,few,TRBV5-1,TGCGCCAGCAGCTTTAGCGTTGGCTACGAGCAGTACTTC,CASSFSVGYEQYF
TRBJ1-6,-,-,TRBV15,TGTGCCACCAGCAGAGATCCCGGGACTACTTATAATTCACCCCTCCACTTT,CATSRDPGTTYNSPLHF